This TCR beta chain was recovered during a study of shared clonotypes between healthy human individuals. Study-level information: Each donor contributed plates that comprised three CD4 naive, three CD4 memory, two CD8 naive and one CD8 memory.

As to this clone: Its target is not known.

TCRdb's table, derived via immunoSEQ multiplex PCR, lists solely in-frame clones and lacks some. The sample gives 2 million to 2.5 million clones, approximately 95% of which show up once; over 0.1% is in the top ten. CDR3 length equals 15 residues. V dropped 4 bases and J dropped 0 bases, with 9 bases sitting between them. Germline V gene lookup returns CDR1 MDHEN and CDR2 SYDVKM. Study findings and constraints: In having few donors, the study represented limited genetic and exposure-history diversity.

The receptor comes from a man aged 18-30 years in good health. The J gene is TRBJ2-2, the V gene TRBV28, with D perhaps TRBD1 (5 bases). Sequencing was carried out using naive CD4+ T cells sorted from blood. Stated subset: CD45RA+ positively selected. DNA of the CDR3: TGTGCCAGCAGTTATGTACAGGCGAACACCGGGGAGCTGTTTTTT. It translates to CASSYVQANTGELFF.